These 12 T cell receptor beta chains were all obtained from the same sample, sequenced in a study of cytomegalovirus exposure and HLA in healthy donors. 13 Jbeta primers and 60 Vbeta primers were used for the PCR. Here immunoSEQ multiplex PCR was the method, and the copy in TCRdb shows in-frame clones only, minus some. The sample lists 150,000 to 200,000 clones; 80% to 90% were seen once. Sequenced sample: PBMCs. Receptors originate from a woman aged 18-29 years in good health and CMV-seronegative.

The V call is TRBV29-1, the J call TRBJ2-1; D is possibly TRBD2 (6 bases). CDR1 is SQVTM, CDR2 ANQGSEA, per germline. The CDR3 runs 13 residues. The germline V and J ends were trimmed by 6 bases and 7 bases, with 16 bases remaining between them. The CDR3 sequence: CSVGGGRFNEQFF. Here the CDR3 DNA reads TGCAGCGTCGGGGGAGGCCGATTTAATGAGCAGTTCTTC.

As for this clone: Mismatch with germline at one junction end may stem from a read error. The rearrangement links TRBV7-9 to TRBJ1-2; TRBD1 aligns across 8 bases. CDR3 length equals 13 residues. Germline V gene sequence: CDR1 SEHNR, CDR2 FQNEAQ (reference sequence). CDR3 region: CSSSRDRISGYTF. CDR3 DNA sequence: TGTTCCAGCAGCCGGGACAGGATCTCGGGCTACACCTTC.

The table lists this clone with a few counts. CDR3 nucleotide sequence: TGTGCCAGTAGGAGACAGGGGAGCACCGGGGAGCTGTTTTTT. Amino acids: CASRRQGSTGELFF. The chain combines TRBV19 with TRBJ2-2, with TRBD1 matching over 8 bases. Germline values: CDR1 LNHDA, CDR2 SQIVND (reference sequence). V lost 6 bases, J lost 4 bases, and 4 bases stayed unmatched. This CDR3 is 14 amino acids long.

A single count supports this clone. This rearrangement joins TRBV28 to TRBJ1-5; tentative D call: TRBD1 (5 bases). V was trimmed by 5 bases and J by 0 bases, leaving 17 bases between them. The CDR3 length is 17 residues. From germline, CDR1 is MDHEN and CDR2 SYDVKM. The CDR3 DNA follows: TGTGCCAGCAGTCCCACCCGGGGGGGGAATAGCAATCAGCCCCAGCATTTT. Its protein is CASSPTRGGNSNQPQHF.

The chain carries TRBV29-1 and TRBJ1-2; possibly TRBD1 for D (6 bases). The V end lost 6 bases, the J end lost 4 bases, and 15 bases lay between the germline ends. The CDR3 extends over 13 amino acids. Looked up from germline, CDR1 is SQVTM and CDR2 is ANQGSEA. The CDR3 coding sequence is TGCAGCGTAGGCGGGGGGCCTGGCTATGGCTACACCTTC. This sequence encodes CSVGGGPGYGYTF.

The gene calls are TRBV5-1 and TRBJ2-7, with 8 bases matching TRBD2. V was pared by 7 bases and J by 3 bases, with 27 bases of the junction left unmatched. The CDR3 sequence is 20 residues long. CDR1 and CDR2 (germline): SGHRS, YFSETQ. In DNA, the CDR3 is TGCGCCAGCTACATCGGTCCCCCACGGACTAGCACCGATCTACACTACGAGCAGTACTTC. Translating it yields CASYIGPPRTSTDLHYEQYF.

The chain joins TRBV18 to TRBJ1-3; 8 bases fit TRBD1. The CDR3 is 16 residues long. Trimming cost V 0 bases and J 0 bases; bases outside gene matches: 1. Germline-derived CDR1 and CDR2 are KGHSH and LQKENI. The CDR3 nucleotides are TGTGCCAGCTCACCACCGGACAGGGACTCTGGAAACACCATATATTTT. This translates into CASSPPDRDSGNTIYF.

This clone appeared once. V is TRBV5-1 and J is TRBJ2-5; D is unclear. Germline values: CDR1 SGHRS, CDR2 YFSETQ. V was pared by 3 bases and J by 4 bases, with 19 bases between. The CDR3 contains 16 residues. CDR3 DNA sequence: TGCGCCAGCAGCTCGTCCTCTAGGCTGTTTAGAGAGACCCAGTACTTC. Translation: CASSSSSRLFRETQYF. Looking up the rest from reference TRBV5-1 and TRBJ2-5 gives the full variable domain: KAGVTQTPRYLIKTRGQQVTLSCSPISGHRSVSWYQQTPGQGLQFLFEYFSETQRNKGNFPGRFSGRQFSNSRSEMNVSTLELGDSALYLCASSSSSRLFRETQYFGPGTRLLVL.

The CDR3 DNA follows: TGTGCCAGCAGCCCCCAGGTGGCTCCACGCCCAGATACGCAGTATTTT. It encodes CASSPQVAPRPDTQYF. J is TRBJ2-3 and V is TRBV9; D unresolved. Germline lookup yields CDR1 SGDLS and CDR2 YYNGEE. There are 16 residues in the CDR3. V shed 4 bases and J shed 4 bases, with 19 bases lying between them.

V gene TRBV5-1 combines with J gene TRBJ2-7; a possible D gene is TRBD1 (6 bases). The V end was cut by 1 base, the J end by 3 bases, with 20 bases between. This CDR3 comprises 17 residues. Germline loops: CDR1 SGHRS, CDR2 YFSETQ. CDR3 protein: CASSLIPQSGTSYEQYF. The CDR3 bases are TGCGCCAGCAGCTTGATCCCCCAATCCGGGACAAGCTACGAGCAGTACTTC. The whole variable domain, filled in from reference TRBV5-1 and TRBJ2-7, reads KAGVTQTPRYLIKTRGQQVTLSCSPISGHRSVSWYQQTPGQGLQFLFEYFSETQRNKGNFPGRFSGRQFSNSRSEMNVSTLELGDSALYLCASSLIPQSGTSYEQYFGPGTRLTVT.

The chain carries TRBV6-1 and TRBJ1-1, with 9 bases matching TRBD1. This CDR3 has 14 residues. V gave up 10 bases and J gave up 2 bases; unmatched junction bases: 8. Germline V gives CDR1 MNHNS, CDR2 SASEGT. CDR3 amino acids: CATLRDRANTEAFF. The CDR3 nucleotides read TGTGCCACGCTTAGGGACAGGGCAAACACTGAAGCTTTCTTT.

This chain connects TRBV21-1 to TRBJ1-5; the table's D call TRBD1 went unverified against the DNA. TRBV21-1 is a pseudogene segment. The CDR3 is 18 amino acids. In nucleotides, the CDR3 is TGTGCCAGCGGCGGACAGGGTAGAGGTTGTACGGGCAATCAGCCCCAGCATTTT. Amino acids: CASGGQGRGCTGNQPQHF.